This is a list of T cell receptor beta chains from one sample in a study of blood T cell repertoires in COVID-19. The method was immunoSEQ multiplex PCR; TCRdb's version includes in-frame clones alone and lacks a portion of them. The table records 100,000 to 150,000 clones, 70% to 85% of them present only once. The sequenced sample consisted of peripheral blood. The receptor set was obtained from a woman aged 55-69 years with acute or convalescent COVID-19. CDR3s include the opening cysteine and the closing phenylalanine or tryptophan. D genes are given only for firm matches. Only part of the rows carry a size: once, few, many, or a class if the clone is expanded.

once,TRBV19,TRBD1,TRBJ1-5,CASSIGTGSQPQHF
.,TRBV27,TRBD1,TRBJ1-2,CASSLRDRADGYTF
.,TRBV10-3,.,TRBJ1-1,CAISESNMNTEAFF
.,TRBV27,.,TRBJ2-2,CASSLTWGVTGELFF
.,TRBV4-1,.,TRBJ2-3,CASSQRGQIGDTQYF
once,TRBV2,.,TRBJ1-3,CASSEAPASSGNTIYF
.,TRBV9,TRBD1,TRBJ1-2,CASSANDRGRSYGYTF
.,TRBV5-4,.,TRBJ2-3,CASSGIRGGASTDTQYF
.,TRBV24-1,.,TRBJ2-1,CATSDPGQPNEQFF
.,TRBV11-2,TRBD1,TRBJ2-5,CATMTGSGETQYF
.,TRBV21-1,.,TRBJ1-2,CASSMAGGYTF
few,TRBV27,TRBD1,TRBJ2-7,CASSLSGRGGRGSYEQYF
.,TRBV11-2,.,TRBJ1-5,CASSPVGGQPQHF
.,TRBV2,.,TRBJ2-5,CASSESLSLQETQYF
.,TRBV11-3,TRBD1,TRBJ1-1,CASSLGGQGSMNTEAFF
many,TRBV9,.,TRBJ1-2,CASSVGGGLYGYTF
.,TRBV30,.,TRBJ2-5,CACYGTWETQYF
.,TRBV11-2,.,TRBJ1-2,CASSFSSTDYGYTF
.,TRBV2,TRBD1,TRBJ2-7,CASSLQGTYEQYF
.,TRBV19,TRBD2,TRBJ2-1,CASSTASGGASEQFF
.,TRBV25-1,TRBD1,TRBJ1-2,CASSEYGQGGGIYGYTF
.,TRBV5-1,.,TRBJ1-2,CASSLFDSAGGYTF
.,TRBV5-4,TRBD1,TRBJ2-4,CASSSRTGPPYF
.,TRBV11-2,.,TRBJ2-1,CASSLESVPAYNEQFF
.,TRBV6-5,.,TRBJ1-1,CASSRLTASEAFF
.,TRBV2,TRBD1,TRBJ1-2,CASRGQMIYGYTF
.,TRBV5-1,TRBD1,TRBJ2-3,CASSLEAGQGVQYF
.,TRBV5-1,.,TRBJ1-1,CASSLEDRLHTEAFF
once,TRBV29-1,.,TRBJ1-4,CSVNTGTEKLFF
once,TRBV5-6,.,TRBJ2-1,CASSLEGANSYNEQFF
.,TRBV27,TRBD1,TRBJ2-2,CASSPGTVIPGELFF
once,TRBV7-6,TRBD2,TRBJ2-7,CASSNGWAGGYEQYF
.,TRBV5-4,TRBD1,TRBJ2-5,CASSLGQGQETQYF
.,TRBV5-1,.,TRBJ1-2,CASSLDSDVRISYGYTF
.,TRBV7-9,.,TRBJ1-2,CASNSWAGDGYTF
.,TRBV7-6,.,TRBJ2-5,CASSLGAETQYF
.,TRBV7-9,TRBD1,TRBJ2-7,CASSSYRGIGSEQYF
.,TRBV11-2,.,TRBJ1-5,CASSFNTRQPQHF
.,TRBV12-3/TRBV12-4,.,TRBJ1-2,CASSSLRGYGYTF
.,TRBV4-2,.,TRBJ2-1,CASSQDGAPGDEQFF
.,TRBV6-1,.,TRBJ1-5,CASSKSGGNQPQHF
.,TRBV6-1,.,TRBJ1-5,CASSDVEGRRQPQHF
.,TRBV5-1,.,TRBJ1-2,CASSLAQGDGYTF
.,TRBV18,.,TRBJ2-3,CASSPPQGSFTDTQYF
.,TRBV5-1,TRBD1,TRBJ1-2,CASSFGTADRYGYTF
.,TRBV10-1,.,TRBJ1-6,CASSDGGRVSPLHF
once,TRBV27,TRBD1,TRBJ2-1,CASSPLGQVKHNEQFF
.,TRBV18,.,TRBJ1-2,CASSLDRLRGYTF
.,TRBV10-2,.,TRBJ2-5,CASSEIGGWVETQYF
.,TRBV30,TRBD1,TRBJ1-2,CAWSGQARASRTGGYGYTF
.,TRBV7-3,TRBD1,TRBJ1-6,CASSLMGQGVNSPLHF